This T cell receptor (beta chain) is from a study of cytomegalovirus exposure and HLA in healthy donors. This clone was observed once. Germline V gene sequence: CDR1 SEHNR, CDR2 FQNEAQ (reference sequence). The CDR3 totals 16 residues. Trimming stripped 6 bases from V and 0 bases from J, with 18 bases between. Primers included in the PCR were 60 Vbeta and 13 Jbeta primers. The table came from immunoSEQ multiplex PCR; TCRdb's copy has only in-frame clones and leaves some out. The sample carries roughly 190,000 clones, approximately 90% recorded once. This clonotype was obtained from a boy younger than 10 in good health and CMV-seronegative. Sequencing was done on a sample of PBMCs. The chain has TRBV7-9 and TRBJ2-7; D is possibly TRBD1 (6 bases). The DNA of the CDR3 is TGTGCCAGCAGGCTGACAGGCGAGGGAATCTCCTACGAGCAGTACTTC. Protein sequence: CASRLTGEGISYEQYF.